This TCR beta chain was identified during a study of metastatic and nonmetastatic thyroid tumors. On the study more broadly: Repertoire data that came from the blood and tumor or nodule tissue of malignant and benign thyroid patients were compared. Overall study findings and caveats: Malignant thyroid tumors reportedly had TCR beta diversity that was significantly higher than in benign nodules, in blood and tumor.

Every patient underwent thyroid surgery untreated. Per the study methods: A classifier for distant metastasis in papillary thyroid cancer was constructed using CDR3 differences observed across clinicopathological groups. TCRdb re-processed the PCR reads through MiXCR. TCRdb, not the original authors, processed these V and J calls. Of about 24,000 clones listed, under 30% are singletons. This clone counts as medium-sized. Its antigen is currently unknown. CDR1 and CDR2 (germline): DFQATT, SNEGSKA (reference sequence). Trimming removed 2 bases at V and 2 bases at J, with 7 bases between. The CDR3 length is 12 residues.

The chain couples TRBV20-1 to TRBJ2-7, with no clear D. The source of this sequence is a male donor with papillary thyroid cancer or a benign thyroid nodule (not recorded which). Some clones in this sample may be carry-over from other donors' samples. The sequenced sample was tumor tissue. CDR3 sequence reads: CSARRTTYEQYF. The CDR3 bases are TGCAGTGCTAGAAGAACCACCTACGAGCAGTACTTC.